The sequence of this T cell receptor beta chain was determined in a study of CD8 T cells in ankylosing spondylitis. TCRdb reprocessed the 5' RACE reads via MiXCR and lists one record per CDR3 protein. The sample carries over 200,000 distinct CDR3 sequences, 8% to 11% recorded once. Between the trimmed V and J ends, which lost 1 base and 2 bases, there was a span of 15 bases. The CDR3 is 16 residues long. The germline gives CDR1 SGHTA, CDR2 FQGNSA. This clonotype was seen only a few times. Its antigen is still unknown. Regarding the study as a whole: Earlier reports found some motif variants in synovial fluid and blood in reactive arthritis.

The V call is TRBV7-2, the J call TRBJ2-7, with D perhaps given as TRBD1 or TRBD2 (7 bases each). This TCR derives from a male donor with ankylosing spondylitis or in good health (not recorded which). Material for sequencing was blood, either unsorted or a sorted T cell fraction (not recorded which). This CDR3 reads CASSLGGRDSAYEQYF. The CDR3, as DNA: TGTGCCAGCAGCTTAGGGGGGAGGGACAGTGCCTACGAGCAGTACTTC. Combining the CDR3 with reference TRBV7-2 and TRBJ2-7 gives the whole variable domain GAGVSQSPSNKVTEKGKDVELRCDPISGHTALYWYRQSLGQGLEFLIYFQGNSAPDKSGLPSDRFSAERTGGSVSTLTIQRTQQEDSAVYLCASSLGGRDSAYEQYFGPGTRLTVT.